The subject of this entry is one TCR beta chain. As yet, its antigen is unknown. This entry comes from a study of T-cell reconstitution after alpha-beta-depleted transplantation in children. Construction of the TCRbeta library involved unique molecular identifiers. TCRdb processed the PCR reads anew with MiXCR; each CDR3 protein has one entry. The sample shows roughly 790,000 distinct CDR3 sequences, 16% of them seen only once. Study-wide findings and caveats: TCRbeta diversity was high at day 60 in some patients (a result of surviving recipient T cells and thymic progenitors). Reportedly, only several hundred clones from non-depleted graft cells drove alpha-beta T-cell counts at about two months. Diversity and T-cell counts at one year after transplant derived mostly from new T cells.

The sequenced sample was PBMCs, mostly from graft donor cells, obtained 360 days after TCRalphabeta/CD19-depleted stem cell transplant. The TCR was taken from a male patient aged 10 to 17 who had a stem cell transplant for acute lymphoblastic leukemia, so the T cells may come from the graft donor.

This chain's CDR3 is CASSLAAASETEYTGELFF. The CDR3 coding sequence is TGTGCCAGCAGCTTGGCCGCGGCTAGCGAGACGGAATACACCGGGGAGCTGTTTTTT. The V gene is TRBV5-6, the J gene TRBJ2-2; perhaps TRBD2 as D (6 bases). Germline CDR1 and CDR2: SGHDT and YYEEEE. The CDR3 covers 19 residues. The ends were cut back, 0 bases at V and 3 bases at J, with 21 bases in the middle.